Below are 15 T cell receptor beta chains sequenced from a single sample in a study of T cell changes during pregnancy in multiple sclerosis. Here immunoSEQ multiplex PCR was the method, and the copy in TCRdb shows in-frame clones only, minus some. This sample has around 65,000 clones, with roughly 90% found just once. The starting material was peripheral blood, obtained in the second trimester of pregnancy. These receptors all come from a female donor in good health, enrolled as a control in a pregnancy study.

The V gene is TRBV10-2, the J gene TRBJ1-2; TRBD1 matches at 7 bases. This CDR3 comprises 14 residues. Per germline, CDR1 WSHSY and CDR2 SAAADI. The J segment lost 6 bases and the V segment lost 7 bases, leaving 11 bases of the junction unmatched. The CDR3 protein is CASTERQGRDGYTF. As DNA, the CDR3 is TGCGCCAGCACCGAACGACAGGGTAGGGATGGCTACACCTTC.

The chain combines TRBV7-2 with TRBJ2-4; 9 positions match TRBD2. There are 16 residues in the CDR3. V gave up 5 bases and J gave up 1 base; unmatched junction bases: 6. Germline V gene sequence: CDR1 SGHTA, CDR2 FQGNSA. CDR3 in amino acids: CASSPWTSVAKNIQYF. In nucleotides, the CDR3 is TGTGCCAGCAGCCCCTGGACTAGCGTGGCCAAAAACATTCAGTACTTC.

Here the CDR3 reads CASSLTPGTGFYGYTF. The CDR3 DNA is TGTGCCAGCAGCTTAACTCCCGGGACAGGGTTCTATGGCTACACCTTC. This chain connects TRBV7-3 to TRBJ1-2, with 9 bases matching TRBD1. The V gene end was trimmed by 0 bases and the J gene end by 4 bases; junction bases not matched to a gene: 6. The CDR3 covers 16 residues. In germline, CDR1 is SGHTA, CDR2 FQGTGA.

The chain carries TRBV15 and TRBJ1-2; 7 bases are shared with TRBD1. The junction had 5 bases not matched to a gene; V was cut back by 1 base and J by 6 bases. The CDR3 has 14 amino acids. Germline V gene data show CDR1 as LNHNV and CDR2 as YYDKDF (reference sequence). The chain's CDR3 is CATSRGDRADGYTF. The CDR3 DNA reads as TGTGCCACCAGCAGAGGTGACAGGGCCGATGGCTACACCTTC.

Here the CDR3 DNA reads TGCAGCGTGAGACAGGGAGGAGACTATGGCTACACCTTC. Protein: CSVRQGGDYGYTF. This chain links TRBV29-1 with TRBJ1-2; 7 nucleotides line up with TRBD1. The CDR3 contains 13 residues. CDR1 and CDR2 from the germline V gene are SQVTM and ANQGSEA. After removal of 6 bases from V and 3 bases from J, the junction contained 7 bases not matched to a gene.

The V call is TRBV5-5, the J call TRBJ2-5; 11 bases align to TRBD2. With 5 bases clipped from V and 5 bases from J, the junction kept 5 bases outside the gene matches. Germline loops: CDR1 SGHKS, CDR2 YYEKEE (reference sequence). The CDR3 extends over 14 amino acids. The CDR3 DNA reads TGTGCCAGCAGTAGCGGGGGGGCCCTGGAGACCCAGTACTTC. Residues: CASSSGGALETQYF.

V gene TRBV19 combines with J gene TRBJ2-3; D is unresolved. The CDR3 covers 13 residues. V was shortened by 3 bases and J by 5 bases, with 9 bases between the two germline ends. From germline, CDR1 is LNHDA and CDR2 SQIVND (reference sequence). The CDR3 nucleotides read TGTGCCAGTAGTATGAGACTGAAAGATACGCAGTATTTT. Its translation is CASSMRLKDTQYF.

The V gene is TRBV9, the J gene TRBJ2-3; 7 nucleotides agree with TRBD2. Germline CDR1 and CDR2: SGDLS and YYNGEE. Trimming removed 3 bases from V and 6 bases from J; junction bases left unmatched: 4. CDR3 length: 13 residues. DNA for the CDR3: TGTGCCAGCAGCGGCGTGGGGGGGGATACGCAGTATTTT. This gives the protein CASSGVGGDTQYF.

The CDR3 spells CASSSPGRFGELFF. The CDR3 DNA reads TGTGCCAGCAGCAGTCCAGGGCGGTTCGGGGAGCTGTTTTTT. The chain has TRBV21-1 and TRBJ2-2; TRBD1, as called in the table, went unchecked against the DNA. TRBV21-1 is a pseudogene locus. CDR3 length equals 14 residues.

J is TRBJ2-4 and V is TRBV18; 9 bases line up with TRBD2. V dropped 3 bases and J dropped 0; count of bases not matched to a gene: 9. The CDR3 covers 18 residues. CDR1 is KGHSH and CDR2 is LQKENI in the germline V gene. The CDR3 region is CASSPSLAGRGAKNIQYF. DNA for the CDR3: TGTGCCAGCTCACCGAGTCTAGCGGGAAGGGGAGCCAAAAACATTCAGTACTTC.

V and J are TRBV2 and TRBJ2-2; 10 bases align to TRBD1. J was trimmed by 8 bases and V by 6 bases; bases with no gene match: 9. Germline lookup yields CDR1 SNHLY and CDR2 FYNNEI. This CDR3 has 15 amino acids. The CDR3 bases are TGTGCCAGCAGAGATCGACAGGGGGCGAGGGGGGAGCTGTTTTTT. This codes for CASRDRQGARGELFF.

This sequence joins TRBV13 and TRBJ2-5; D might be TRBD1 (5 bases). In germline, CDR1 is PRHDT, CDR2 FYEKMQ (reference sequence). The CDR3 length is 14 residues. The ends were cut back, 7 bases at V and 9 bases at J, with 21 bases in the middle. As DNA, the CDR3 is TGTGCCAGCAAAATCAGGGTAGACACGGACGCCCAGTACTTC. This sequence encodes CASKIRVDTDAQYF.

This clone was found once. The chain combines TRBV28 with TRBJ1-4; 8 bases align to TRBD1. CDR1 is MDHEN and CDR2 is SYDVKM in the germline V gene. The length of the CDR3 is 16 residues. The V gene end was trimmed by 6 bases and the J gene end by 2 bases; junction bases not matched to a gene: 8. The CDR3 here is CASRAQTGVTNEKLFF. The CDR3 nucleotides are TGTGCCAGCAGGGCCCAGACAGGGGTCACTAATGAAAAACTGTTTTTT.

The chain uses TRBV29-1 and TRBJ1-2, with D uncertain. The length of the CDR3 is 11 residues. Looked up from germline, CDR1 is SQVTM and CDR2 is ANQGSEA. Trimming removed 4 bases from V and 5 bases from J, with 8 bases in between. The CDR3 loop is CSVGTVYGYTF. In nucleotides, the CDR3 is TGCAGCGTTGGGACTGTGTATGGCTACACCTTC.

This chain joins TRBV11-2 and TRBJ2-5, with D perhaps TRBD1 (5 bases). Trimming removed 2 bases at V and 2 bases at J, with 12 bases between. The CDR3 is 15 residues long. Per the germline V gene, CDR1 is SGHAT and CDR2 is FQNNGV. The CDR3 DNA is TGTGCCAGCAGCTTAAGCGCAGGGTGGCAAGAGACCCAGTACTTC. It encodes CASSLSAGWQETQYF.